This entry features one TCR beta chain sequence. Its antigen is as yet unknown. CDR1 is LGHDT, CDR2 YNNKEL, per germline (reference sequence). With 4 bases clipped from V and 5 bases from J, the junction kept 11 bases outside the gene matches. This CDR3 comprises 18 residues. Random-hexamer reverse transcription was applied to about 0.45 to 1 ug RNA. MiXCR was run by TCRdb on the immunoSEQ multiplex PCR reads, yielding one entry per CDR3 protein. The sample shows about 180,000 distinct CDR3 sequences, roughly 92% of them seen only once. The data were taken from a study of CD8 T cells in Susac syndrome. General study results and limits: The number of individuals included in the study's TCR sequencing and HLA analysis was acknowledged as relatively small.

This receptor was obtained from a human donor with Susac syndrome. Sequences were obtained from CD4+ T cells from PBMCs. J is TRBJ2-3 and V is TRBV3-1; 14 bases align to TRBD2. The CDR3 protein is CASSPGLAGDPRKDTQYF. CDR3 nucleotide sequence: TGTGCCAGCAGCCCGGGACTAGCGGGGGACCCTAGGAAAGATACGCAGTATTTT.